Listed below are T cell receptor beta chains from one sample, sequenced in a study of blood T cell repertoires in COVID-19. Sequencing used immunoSEQ multiplex PCR; TCRdb keeps in-frame clones, though not all of them. The sample has about 300,000 clones, roughly 90% seen once. The sequenced sample was peripheral blood. These receptors all stem from a woman aged 25 to 45 with COVID-19, enrolled during active disease. CDR3s include the opening cysteine and the closing phenylalanine or tryptophan. The order of the fields is J gene, CDR3 length, V gene, D gene, CDR3 protein, CDR3 DNA. The D gene is left open where the match is weak.

TRBJ1-5,14,TRBV6-5,TRBD1,CASRRTGSDRPQHF,TGTGCCAGCAGGCGGACAGGGTCCGACCGGCCCCAGCATTTT
TRBJ1-1,14,TRBV19,NA,CASKSAGRNTEAFF,TGTGCCAGTAAGTCGGCAGGGCGGAACACTGAAGCTTTCTTT
TRBJ1-5,14,TRBV18,NA,CASSPEEGNQPQHF,TGTGCCAGCTCACCAGAGGAGGGCAATCAGCCCCAGCATTTT
TRBJ1-2,15,TRBV6-4,TRBD1,CASSGMDRVDYGYTF,TGTGCCAGCAGCGGGATGGACAGGGTTGACTATGGCTACACCTTC
TRBJ2-2,16,TRBV9,TRBD2,CASSVPGGANTGELFF,TGTGCCAGCAGCGTACCTGGGGGGGCGAACACCGGGGAGCTGTTTTTT
TRBJ1-2,9,TRBV7-9,NA,CASISGYTF,TGTGCCAGCATTAGTGGCTACACCTTC
TRBJ2-1,16,TRBV29-1,TRBD2,CSVEPRLAGGLNEQFF,TGCAGCGTTGAACCCCGGCTAGCGGGGGGGCTTAATGAGCAGTTCTTC
TRBJ1-1,16,TRBV6-5,NA,CASSSENGRRVTEAFF,TGTGCCAGCAGTTCTGAGAACGGGAGGAGGGTGACTGAAGCTTTCTTT
TRBJ1-1,14,TRBV5-5,TRBD1,CASSQTGARTEAFF,TGTGCCAGCAGCCAGACAGGGGCCAGGACTGAAGCTTTCTTT
TRBJ2-7,16,TRBV7-6,TRBD1,CASSFGAGTGINEQYF,TGTGCCAGCAGCTTTGGGGCGGGGACAGGGATCAACGAGCAGTACTTC